The 9 T cell receptor beta chains in this list originate from one sample, sequenced in a study of shared clonotypes between healthy human individuals. Profiling relied on immunoSEQ multiplex PCR, and the TCRdb table lists in-frame clones only, not all of them. The sample records 800,000 to 950,000 clones, around 96% being singletons. The naive CD8 fraction comprised CD45RO-negative cells positively selected for CCR7 and excluded terminally differentiated effector memory CD45RA+ cells. Input material: naive CD8+ T cells sorted from blood. Receptors originate from a man aged 25 to 40 in good health.

The chain carries TRBV15 and TRBJ2-3; maybe TRBD1 (6 bases). V gave up 1 base and J gave up 0 bases, with 11 bases separating them. The CDR3 runs 16 residues. Germline-derived CDR1 and CDR2 are LNHNV and YYDKDF (reference sequence). The CDR3 DNA reads TGTGCCACCAGCAGAGGCCAGGGGATTAGCACAGATACGCAGTATTTT. This translates into CATSRGQGISTDTQYF.

The gene calls are TRBV6-6 and TRBJ2-1; 10 bases are shared with TRBD1. The CDR3 contains 15 residues. V trimming: 6 bases; J trimming: 8 bases; junction bases outside the gene matches: 10. The germline CDR1 and CDR2 sequences are MNHNY and SVGAGI (reference sequence). DNA for the CDR3: TGTGCCAGCAGCCCCAGGGACAGGGGAGTCGATGAGCAGTTCTTC. Its protein is CASSPRDRGVDEQFF.

The chain links TRBV18 to TRBJ2-5; D not certain. Trimming stripped 2 bases from V and 5 bases from J, with 15 bases between. Germline CDR1 and CDR2: KGHSH and LQKENI. The CDR3 is made up of 15 amino acids. CDR3 sequence (DNA): TGTGCCAGCTCACCATCGGGCCAAAACAAGGAGACCCAGTACTTC. Protein: CASSPSGQNKETQYF.

The V and J genes are TRBV7-8 and TRBJ2-7; the match to TRBD2 covers 8 bases. V was clipped by 5 bases and J by 1 base; unmatched bases: 4. The germline V gene encodes CDR1 SGHVS and CDR2 FQNEAQ. This CDR3 has 14 amino acids. The CDR3 loop reads CASSLGLDSYEQYF. CDR3 coding DNA: TGTGCCAGCAGCCTGGGACTAGATTCCTACGAGCAGTACTTC.

The rearrangement joins TRBV6-5 to TRBJ1-3; D is unresolved. Trimming shortened V by 0 bases and J by 0 bases, and 6 bases separated the two germline ends. The CDR3 is 15 residues long. Per germline, CDR1 MNHEY and CDR2 SVGAGI. The DNA for the CDR3 is TGTGCCAGCAGTTACTCGTCGAGCTCTGGAAACACCATATATTTT. This gives the protein CASSYSSSSGNTIYF.

This sequence joins TRBV9 and TRBJ2-7, with 9 nucleotides matching TRBD2. The ends lost 4 bases at V and 4 bases at J; junction bases unmatched: 9. Germline loops: CDR1 SGDLS, CDR2 YYNGEE. This CDR3 has 15 residues. CDR3 loop: CASSMSGGSGYEQYF. CDR3 nucleotides: TGTGCCAGCAGCATGAGCGGGGGGTCGGGGTACGAGCAGTACTTC.

The chain carries TRBV5-1 and TRBJ2-7, with D perhaps matching TRBD2 (6 bases). V was clipped by 4 bases and J by 1 base, with 15 bases between them. In germline, CDR1 is SGHRS, CDR2 YFSETQ. The CDR3 consists of 15 residues. CDR3 nucleotide sequence: TGCGCCAGCAGCCCCGACTACGGGGGATCCTACGAGCAGTACTTC. The encoded protein is CASSPDYGGSYEQYF.

The gene calls are TRBV23-1 and TRBJ2-1; D not certain. TRBV23-1 is treated as an ORF (open reading frame) with a function not yet certain. This CDR3 contains 12 residues. The germline V and J ends were trimmed by 0 bases and 8 bases, with 5 bases remaining between them. The CDR3 bases are TGCGCCAGCAGTCAATCGTCGGATGAGCAGTTCTTC. Encoded protein: CASSQSSDEQFF.

The chain recombines TRBV27 with TRBJ2-1; tentative D call: TRBD1 (5 bases). The CDR3 totals 14 residues. Trimming pared 4 bases from V and 13 bases from J, leaving 20 bases between. In germline, CDR1 is MNHEY, CDR2 SMNVEV (reference sequence). The CDR3 spells CASSSTDITPRQFF. CDR3 nucleotides: TGTGCCAGCAGTTCGACAGACATTACACCGAGACAGTTCTTC.